The text below deals with one T cell receptor beta chain. As yet, its antigen is unknown. These data originate in a study of T cell responses to AZD1222 COVID-19 vaccine. Overall study: The study pooled second doses at about 4 or about 12 weeks. Study observations and caveats: There were repertoire samples only from the period after the peak T cell response. Donors were mostly white British, more females; clonal diversity possibly underestimated. Baseline serology detected seropositivity in only six or seven AZD1222 recipients.

This CDR3 has 14 residues. The V gene end was trimmed by 6 bases and the J gene end by 8 bases; junction bases not matched to a gene: 5. The germline V gene encodes CDR1 MNHEY and CDR2 SVGEGT. The assay was immunoSEQ multiplex PCR, and TCRdb's table has in-frame clones only and misses some. The profile shows about 130,000 clones, about nine tenths of them singletons. The rearrangement uses TRBV6-2 or TRBV6-3 and TRBJ2-1; 12 bases are shared with TRBD2. The sample in question was peripheral blood, obtained on day 0 of AZD1222 vaccination. The sequence was obtained from an adult in good health. In nucleotides, the CDR3 is TGTGCCAGCAGCGCTAGCGGGGGGGCCTATGAGCAGTTCTTC. Amino acids: CASSASGGAYEQFF.